This TCR beta chain was sequenced in a study of T-cell memory formation after mild COVID-19. Study information: The study found TCR clusters largely donor specific. Study results and caveats: The authors did not confirm SARS-CoV-2 specificity of second-wave clones peaking day 37. Contracting clones localized mainly to CM and EM when CD4+ and mainly to EMRA when CD8+.

Points on this clonotype: Antigen unknown.

Germline values: CDR1 MNHEY, CDR2 SVGEGT. The ends were cut back, 2 bases at V and 2 bases at J, with 10 bases in the middle. The CDR3 length is 15 residues. Constant-segment primers served in 5'RACE that generated TCR alpha and TCR beta cDNA libraries bearing sample barcodes and UMIs. TCRdb ran MiXCR on the 5' RACE reads and lists one entry per CDR3 protein. The data hold 250,000 to 350,000 distinct CDR3 sequences, with 15% observed a single time. The chain uses TRBV6-2 or TRBV6-3 and TRBJ2-1; D is perhaps TRBD1 (5 bases). The source of this sequence is a man younger than 35 who had mild COVID-19 (a few samples of this study predate the infection). Cell type and time point are not known. Sequencing input: PBMCs or a T cell subset sorted from them (not recorded which). CDR3 sequence (DNA): TGTGCCAGCAGTTACGGGCAGGGTCCCTACAATGAGCAGTTCTTC. It encodes CASSYGQGPYNEQFF.